This T cell receptor (beta chain) was profiled in a study of cytomegalovirus exposure and HLA in healthy donors. Donors in the study were healthy people who gave bone marrow. At collection, donors were nominally healthy, but unrecorded immune exposures were probable. Overall study results and limits: Researchers counted about 150 TCR beta chains as cytomegalovirus-associated.

The V gene lost 4 bases and the J gene lost 4 bases, with 14 bases spanning the gap. The germline gives CDR1 SGHRS, CDR2 YFSETQ. The CDR3 contains 14 residues. With regard to this clone: The antigen is unknown.

PCR involved 60 Vbeta and 13 Jbeta primers. Sequencing used immunoSEQ multiplex PCR; TCRdb keeps in-frame clones, though not all of them. In total, the table holds some 41,000 clones. The TCR comes from a male donor in good health and CMV-seronegative. The chain recombines TRBV5-1 with TRBJ1-1, with D possibly being TRBD1 (6 bases). Sample: PBMCs. The CDR3 nucleotides read TGCGCCAGCAGCCCCCAGGGCAGGGGCACTGAAGCTTTCTTT. Its translation is CASSPQGRGTEAFF.